These T cell receptor beta chains were read from a single sample in a study of neurological immune-mediated disorders. TCRdb analysed the 5' RACE reads with MiXCR anew, one entry per CDR3 protein. The repertoire includes 40,000 to 50,000 distinct CDR3 sequences, 2.5% of them detected once, and roughly 12% sits in the top ten. The material sequenced was PBMCs. Receptors were obtained from a man aged 25-45 years with multiple sclerosis. Both conserved end residues are part of each CDR3. A D gene is named only where the DNA matches it firmly.

>TRBJ2-7|TRBV19|-
CASSPLEGSDYEQYF
>TRBJ2-7|TRBV20-1|TRBD2
CSARAWTRSEQYF
>TRBJ2-5|TRBV6-5|-
CASSYTGKETQYF
>TRBJ2-7|TRBV4-1|TRBD2
CASSQEGGRGGYEQYF
>TRBJ2-2|TRBV20-1|TRBD1
CSAKKGADTGELFF
>TRBJ2-1|TRBV5-6|-
CASSLLSSQHYNEQFF
>TRBJ2-5|TRBV5-1|-
CASSLVVMSGQETQYF
>TRBJ2-1|TRBV7-2|-
CASSLEPGIGYNEQFF
>TRBJ1-1|TRBV12-3/TRBV12-4|-
CANRRGSNTEAFF
>TRBJ1-6|TRBV2|-
CASTSNSPLHF
>TRBJ2-6|TRBV7-9|-
CASRKSGANVLTF
>TRBJ2-6|TRBV14|-
CASSQKQVGESGANVLTF
>TRBJ2-2|TRBV6-5|TRBD1
CASSTRQGWNTGELFF
>TRBJ2-4|TRBV7-2|-
CASSLDQSKNIQYF
>TRBJ2-1|TRBV6-4|-
CASSVSGEYNEQFF
>TRBJ1-2|TRBV20-1|-
CSARQISYGYTF
>TRBJ1-1|TRBV28|TRBD1
CASSSTGGLDTEAFF
>TRBJ1-1|TRBV20-1|TRBD1
CSAPTGGGVNTEAFF
>TRBJ2-5|TRBV28|-
CASSFWTTQETQYF
>TRBJ1-5|TRBV12-3/TRBV12-4|-
CASSIFRNQPQHF
>TRBJ2-7|TRBV5-1|-
CASSPDNGAPYF
>TRBJ1-4|TRBV5-1|-
CASSSAPGEKLFF
>TRBJ1-2|TRBV5-6|-
CASSLAPAVPTYGYTF
>TRBJ2-1|TRBV20-1|-
CSARVGSTHNEQFF
>TRBJ2-1|TRBV7-2|-
CASSLQGYNEQFF
>TRBJ2-1|TRBV28|-
CDSSKGRYEQFF
>TRBJ2-7|TRBV6-5|TRBD1
CASTQPRTGGSGEQYF
>TRBJ2-7|TRBV12-3/TRBV12-4|-
CASSLAGDAIEQYF
>TRBJ1-3|TRBV6-5|-
CASSYSTRLSSGNTIYF
>TRBJ2-1|TRBV6-2/TRBV6-3|TRBD2
CASREAGGSNEQFF
>TRBJ2-2|TRBV12-3/TRBV12-4|-
CASSFREAGELFF
>TRBJ2-5|TRBV5-1|-
CASSLGHPQETQYF
>TRBJ2-1|TRBV5-6|-
CASSSLGTGTWNEQFF
>TRBJ2-2|TRBV5-5|TRBD1
CASSLGGGPRTGELFF
>TRBJ1-2|TRBV5-1|TRBD1
CASTSTGGNGYTF
>TRBJ2-1|TRBV5-1|TRBD1
CASSLEGQGPNEQFF
>TRBJ1-2|TRBV5-1|-
CASSLTAGGGYGYTF
>TRBJ2-7|TRBV27|-
CASSSGTHFGEQYF
>TRBJ2-7|TRBV28|-
CASSVWGANYEQYF
>TRBJ2-3|TRBV12-3/TRBV12-4|-
CASSPTDTQYF
>TRBJ1-1|TRBV20-1|-
CSARDQLGGTEAFF
>TRBJ2-1|TRBV10-3|TRBD2
CAISRGGDYNEQFF
>TRBJ2-6|TRBV6-5|TRBD2
CASTSGTAGANVLTF
>TRBJ2-3|TRBV20-1|-
CSARGGTDLDTQYF
>TRBJ1-4|TRBV7-9|-
CASSSRDFGEKLFF
>TRBJ2-1|TRBV20-1|TRBD2
CSGAGGYNEQFF
>TRBJ2-6|TRBV5-1|-
CASSHGFISGANVLTF
>TRBJ1-1|TRBV20-1|-
CSAPGHSNTEAFF
>TRBJ2-1|TRBV9|TRBD2
CASSFYGASGYNEQFF
>TRBJ2-7|TRBV7-6|TRBD1
CASSLEQGGSYEQYF
>TRBJ1-3|TRBV15|-
CATSGWTENSGNTIYF
>TRBJ2-4|TRBV5-4|TRBD1
CASSLGAGTGGNIQYF
>TRBJ2-1|TRBV20-1|-
CSGPSLGTSYNEQFF
>TRBJ2-7|TRBV9|-
CASSVDQGYEQYF
>TRBJ2-7|TRBV20-1|-
CSARGGTEAYEQYF